The 3 T cell receptor beta chains below were found in one sample sequenced in a study of long-term antiretroviral therapy in people with HIV (dated by TCRdb to 2022 to 2024). The immunoSEQ hsTCRB v3.0 assay was used at survey level resolution for TRB variable region sequencing. TCRdb took over this immuneACCESS table, retaining in-frame rearrangements with V and J assigned. Such tables are incomplete; in checked studies, under half of the missing clones stem from an unresolved V gene, and the remainder is unexplained. The sample table holds roughly 38,000 clones, of which 75% to 85% were seen once. 5.8% of the sample rests with the top ten. The source material was unsorted PBMCs, sampled 3.4 years after starting antiretroviral therapy. All receptors come from a man younger than 45 with HIV.

V is TRBV6-6 and J is TRBJ1-3; TRBD1 matches 7 bases. From germline, CDR1 is MNHNY and CDR2 SVGAGI (reference sequence). The CDR3 is 16 residues long. The trim removed 5 bases at V and 4 bases at J, leaving 11 bases unmatched. CDR3 region: CASSPGTGADGNTIYF. DNA of the CDR3: TGTGCCAGCAGTCCGGGTACAGGGGCGGACGGAAACACCATATATTTT.

The chain links TRBV5-5 to TRBJ2-1, with 8 bases matching TRBD1. The CDR3 loop spans 18 amino acids. With 6 bases clipped from V and 2 bases from J, the junction kept 16 bases outside the gene matches. CDR1 and CDR2 (germline): SGHKS, YYEKEE (reference sequence). DNA for the CDR3: TGTGCCAGCACGACTTACAACCCCCGGGACAGGACCTACAATGAGCAGTTCTTC. Residues: CASTTYNPRDRTYNEQFF.

A few counts support this clone. The chain recombines TRBV27 with TRBJ2-7; TRBD2 is a possible D gene (6 bases). The CDR3 is made up of 15 amino acids. The V and J ends lost 4 bases and 4 bases respectively, with 17 bases between them. Germline loops: CDR1 MNHEY, CDR2 SMNVEV (reference sequence). The CDR3 loop reads CASSWGTLQSYEQYF. The CDR3 nucleotides are TGTGCCAGCAGTTGGGGGACTCTCCAAAGTTACGAGCAGTACTTC.